This note documents a single T cell receptor beta chain sequence. This specimen comes from a study of blood T cell repertoires in COVID-19. On the study more broadly: Acute and convalescent COVID-19 samples came from the United States, Italy and Spain. PBMCs, B-cell-depleted T cells, or T cells provided the cDNA or gDNA that made up the material.

Study processing details: By means of reference gene primer amplification, nucleated cell counts were estimated. The repertoire was sequenced with immunoSEQ multiplex PCR; TCRdb's copy has only in-frame clones and lacks some. Clonal size and the V and J genes are those of that table, whereas D and trimming came from the DNA. The table lists approximately 160,000 clones, 65% to 90% of them singletons. V was pared by 5 bases and J by 9 bases, with 14 bases between. This CDR3 is built from 14 residues. The germline V gene has CDR1 SGHTA and CDR2 FQGTGA. The specimen was peripheral blood. The clonotype originates from a woman aged 45-59 years in a cohort sampled during active or convalescent COVID-19. V is TRBV7-3 and J is TRBJ1-6; D gene unclear. CDR3 amino acids: CASSPTGEGSPLHF. CDR3 nucleotides: TGTGCCAGCAGCCCCACCGGGGAGGGTTCACCCCTCCACTTT.